The entry that follows covers one T cell receptor beta chain sequence. Study processing details: Counts of nucleated cells, estimated from reference gene primer amplification, were obtained. Sequenced by immunoSEQ multiplex PCR; TCRdb stores in-frame clones only, minus some. That table gives V, J and clone size, and the DNA gave D and trimming. The sample consists of 50,000 to 65,000 clones, approximately 86% of them appearing once. The data belong to a study of blood T cell repertoires in COVID-19. Looking at the study overall: The United States, Italy and Spain were the sources of the acute and convalescent COVID-19 samples. Sources were T cells, B-cell-depleted T cells, or PBMCs; the material itself was cDNA or gDNA.

The CDR3 is 18 residues long. V was pared by 0 bases and J by 4 bases, with 13 bases of the junction left unmatched. Germline-derived CDR1 and CDR2 are LGHDT and YNNKEL (reference sequence). The V and J genes are TRBV3-1 (or the pseudogene TRBV3-2) and TRBJ2-5, with 8 bases identical to TRBD1. The receptor comes from a man aged 50 to 60 with active COVID-19. The source material was peripheral blood. CDR3 in amino acids: CASSQDSPCGGTGETQYF. CDR3 coding DNA: TGTGCCAGCAGCCAAGATAGTCCGTGTGGAGGGACAGGAGAGACCCAGTACTTC.